This passage covers 24 T cell receptor beta chains from one sample sequenced in a study of blood T cell repertoires in COVID-19. TCRdb's copy holds only in-frame clones and misses some; the assay was immunoSEQ multiplex PCR. The top ten clones hold 1.5% of a sample with about 200,000 clones, about 86% of them seen once. The sample comprised peripheral blood. All receptors come from a man younger than 35 with active or convalescent COVID-19.

This rearrangement joins TRBV5-8 to TRBJ1-2, with TRBD1 matching over 9 bases. Germline loops: CDR1 SGHTS, CDR2 YDEGEE. This CDR3 contains 15 residues. The V gene end was trimmed by 3 bases and the J gene end by 1 base; junction bases not matched to a gene: 4. The CDR3 DNA sequence: TGTGCCAGCAGCTGGGGACAGGGTTTTAACTATGGCTACACCTTC. Its translation is CASSWGQGFNYGYTF.

The chain joins TRBV5-1 to TRBJ2-5; TRBD2 aligns across 10 bases. V trimming: 7 bases; J trimming: 4 bases; junction bases outside the gene matches: 10. CDR1 and CDR2 (germline): SGHRS, YFSETQ. The CDR3 has 15 residues. The CDR3 nucleotides are TGCGCCAGCGAGCGGGCTAGCGGGAGAGGAGAGACCCAGTACTTC. This gives the protein CASERASGRGETQYF.

The J gene is TRBJ2-2, the V gene TRBV5-1, with TRBD2 matching 9 bases. V was pared by 6 bases and J by 3 bases, with 15 bases of the junction left unmatched. Germline V gene sequence: CDR1 SGHRS, CDR2 YFSETQ. This CDR3 region has 18 residues. This CDR3 is CASTRLSGSLRDTGELFF. The CDR3 nucleotides are TGCGCCAGCACCCGTCTTAGCGGGAGTTTACGGGACACCGGGGAGCTGTTTTTT.

The rearrangement links TRBV5-5 to TRBJ2-7; D remains ambiguous. The CDR3 runs to 16 residues. The V end was cut by 3 bases, the J end by 2 bases, with 18 bases between. Germline V gene data show CDR1 as SGHKS and CDR2 as YYEKEE (reference sequence). The CDR3, as DNA: TGTGCCAGCAGCTCCCTTCAATCTAATGAACCCTACGAGCAGTACTTC. Protein product: CASSSLQSNEPYEQYF.

The rearrangement uses TRBV6-1 and TRBJ2-1, with unresolved D. The V gene's germline CDR1 is MNHNS and CDR2 SASEGT. The CDR3 loop spans 17 amino acids. V lost 2 bases and J lost 0, with 14 bases in between. In DNA form, the CDR3 reads TGTGCCAGCAGTGAATCCGTCTGGTCGAGCTCCTACAATGAGCAGTTCTTC. It encodes CASSESVWSSSYNEQFF.

V and J are TRBV5-1 and TRBJ2-1, with D perhaps TRBD1 (5 bases). This CDR3 is built from 16 residues. The germline CDR1 and CDR2 sequences are SGHRS and YFSETQ. V was shortened by 0 bases and J by 4 bases, with 14 bases between the two germline ends. The CDR3 DNA follows: TGCGCCAGCAGCTTGGTCGCGCAGGGCTTTTACAATGAGCAGTTCTTC. Its translation: CASSLVAQGFYNEQFF.

The chain recombines TRBV30 with TRBJ2-1; tentatively, D is TRBD1 (6 bases). The germline CDR1 and CDR2 sequences are GTSNPN and SVGIG (reference sequence). The V end was cut by 5 bases, the J end by 6 bases, with 8 bases between. The CDR3 length is 11 residues. The CDR3 protein is CAWSDSNEQFF. DNA of the CDR3: TGTGCCTGGTCGGACAGCAATGAGCAGTTCTTC.

The chain has TRBV11-2 and TRBJ2-3, with 10 bases aligning to TRBD2. This CDR3 comprises 17 residues. The J segment lost 0 bases and the V segment lost 3 bases, leaving 6 bases of the junction unmatched. The germline V gene encodes CDR1 SGHAT and CDR2 FQNNGV. The CDR3 DNA is TGTGCCAGCAGCTTGGGCTGGACTAGCGGTAGCACAGATACGCAGTATTTT. Translated: CASSLGWTSGSTDTQYF.

The gene calls are TRBV7-9 and TRBJ1-1; D is unresolved. With 7 bases removed from V and 11 bases from J, the gap between germline ends came to 20 bases. Per germline, CDR1 SEHNR and CDR2 FQNEAQ (reference sequence). This CDR3 is 13 amino acids long. CDR3 DNA: TGTGCCAGCACCACTTCCCCTTCGGAGGAGGCTTTCTTT. As protein: CASTTSPSEEAFF.

This clone has only one observation. The gene calls are TRBV10-3 and TRBJ1-1; D is perhaps TRBD1 (5 bases). The germline V gene encodes CDR1 ENHRY and CDR2 SYGVKD. V gave up 4 bases and J gave up 3 bases, with 9 bases separating them. This CDR3 spans 13 amino acids. The CDR3 bases are TGTGCCATCAGTGTGGGCAGGGACACTGAAGCTTTCTTT. This codes for CAISVGRDTEAFF.

This clone came up once. Germline is not matched at one junction end, which may reflect a read error. The chain couples TRBV7-7 to TRBJ2-5; 7 bases align to TRBD1. The CDR3 is 14 residues long. CDR1 is SSHAT, CDR2 FNYEAQ, per germline (reference sequence). In DNA form, the CDR3 reads TGTGCTAGCAGCTCTGACAGGGTGGCGGAGACCCAGTACTTC. Amino acid sequence: CASSSDRVAETQYF.

This clone showed up just once. The rearrangement links TRBV2 to TRBJ1-1, with D possibly being TRBD1 (5 bases). The CDR3 contains 10 residues. Germline V lookup: CDR1 SNHLY, CDR2 FYNNEI. Trimming left V 8 bases short and J 11 bases short, with 12 bases between. CDR3 protein: CASLEGVAFF. The CDR3 bases are TGTGCCAGCCTCGAAGGGGTGGCTTTCTTT.

This CDR3 reads CASRVQGSMYNSPLHF. The CDR3 DNA sequence: TGTGCCAGCAGGGTTCAGGGGTCGATGTATAATTCACCCCTCCACTTT. This chain connects TRBV27 to TRBJ1-6; a possible D gene is TRBD1 (6 bases). The CDR3 contains 16 residues. Trimming shortened V by 6 bases and J by 4 bases, and 16 bases separated the two germline ends. Germline lookup yields CDR1 MNHEY and CDR2 SMNVEV (reference sequence).

The gene calls are TRBV5-6 and TRBJ2-7, with TRBD1 identical over 7 bases. The CDR3 is 17 amino acids. Trimming took 4 bases from V and 4 from J; bases not matched to a gene: 17. Germline CDR1 and CDR2: SGHDT and YYEEEE. CDR3 residues: CASSPEESGQLKYEQYF. CDR3 nucleotide sequence: TGTGCCAGCAGCCCGGAGGAGTCGGGACAGCTTAAATACGAGCAGTACTTC. The full variable domain, in which reference TRBV5-6 and TRBJ2-7 provide the parts outside the CDR3, is DAGVTQSPTHLIKTRGQQVTLRCSPKSGHDTVSWYQQALGQGPQFIFQYYEEEERQRGNFPDRFSGHQFPNYSSELNVNALLLGDSALYLCASSPEESGQLKYEQYFGPGTRLTVT.

The chain uses TRBV4-1 and TRBJ2-3, with 7 bases that match TRBD1. This CDR3 is built from 15 residues. The ends lost 4 bases at V and 4 bases at J; junction bases unmatched: 8. Looked up from germline, CDR1 is MGHRA and CDR2 is YSYEKL. The CDR3 nucleotides read TGCGCCAGCAGCCGCAGGGACAGTATGGCAGATACGCAGTATTTT. This codes for CASSRRDSMADTQYF.

The V gene is TRBV5-4, the J gene TRBJ2-5; possible D gene TRBD1, 5 bases. V lost 4 bases and J lost 2, with 15 bases in between. The germline gives CDR1 SGHNT, CDR2 YYREEE (reference sequence). The CDR3 runs 15 residues. The CDR3: CASSPQGRAQETQYF. The CDR3 DNA reads as TGTGCCAGCAGCCCGCAGGGCAGGGCGCAAGAGACCCAGTACTTC.

This clone has a handful of counts. The chain links TRBV6-5 to TRBJ2-7; D uncertain. Germline loops: CDR1 MNHEY, CDR2 SVGAGI. There are 16 residues in the CDR3. V shed 2 bases and J shed 2 bases, with 16 bases lying between them. The CDR3 DNA reads as TGTGCCAGCAGTTACGTGGGCCTGGGCTCCACCTACGAGCAGTACTTC. This codes for CASSYVGLGSTYEQYF.

CDR3 in amino acids: CASSLGTSGNYEQYF. The CDR3 DNA follows: TGTGCCAGCAGCTTAGGAACTAGCGGGAACTACGAGCAGTACTTC. The chain is built from TRBV11-2 and TRBJ2-7; 10 bases align to TRBD2. CDR1 and CDR2 from the germline V gene are SGHAT and FQNNGV. V gave up 1 base and J gave up 3 bases; unmatched junction bases: 3. This CDR3 is built from 15 residues.

The chain carries TRBV11-2 and TRBJ2-3; perhaps TRBD1 as D (5 bases). V lost 4 bases, J lost 0 bases, and 11 bases lay in between. Germline CDR1 reads SGHAT; CDR2 reads FQNNGV. This CDR3 region has 15 residues. The CDR3 is CASSWGGGSTDTQYF. The DNA for the CDR3 is TGTGCCAGCAGCTGGGGCGGCGGTAGCACAGATACGCAGTATTTT.

This chain connects TRBV12-3 or TRBV12-4 to TRBJ2-3; D remains unclear. Trimming took 1 base from V and 8 from J, leaving 10 bases between them. The length of the CDR3 is 13 residues. The CDR3 here is CASSLESPGTQYF. The DNA of the CDR3 is TGTGCCAGCAGTTTAGAGTCCCCCGGTACGCAGTATTTT.

The chain employs TRBV5-1 and TRBJ1-1; D is possibly TRBD1 (5 bases). CDR3 length: 12 residues. Trimming shortened V by 4 bases and J by 6 bases, and 10 bases separated the two germline ends. Germline lookup yields CDR1 SGHRS and CDR2 YFSETQ. CDR3 residues: CASSDSLAEAFF. CDR3 DNA: TGCGCCAGCAGCGACAGCCTGGCTGAAGCTTTCTTT.

This sequence joins TRBV5-1 and TRBJ2-7, with TRBD1 identical over 9 bases. V gave up 0 bases and J gave up 5 bases; unmatched junction bases: 9. Germline V gives CDR1 SGHRS, CDR2 YFSETQ. CDR3 length equals 16 residues. CDR3: CASSLGDRERENEQYF. Written as DNA, the CDR3 is TGCGCCAGCAGCTTGGGGGACAGGGAAAGGGAAAACGAGCAGTACTTC.

V and J are TRBV6-1 and TRBJ2-6, with 7 positions matching TRBD1. J lost 8 bases, V lost 4 bases, and 14 bases had no gene match. This CDR3 comprises 17 residues. CDR1 and CDR2 from the germline V gene are MNHNS and SASEGT. Here the CDR3 reads CASSVRQGLQSPNVLTF. For the CDR3, the DNA is TGTGCCAGCAGTGTCAGACAGGGCTTGCAGTCTCCCAACGTCCTGACTTTC.

The chain is built from TRBV19 and TRBJ1-4; D gene uncertain. The germline V gene has CDR1 LNHDA and CDR2 SQIVND (reference sequence). This CDR3 spans 14 amino acids. The germline V and J ends were trimmed by 3 bases and 13 bases, with 18 bases remaining between them. This CDR3 reads CASSIPRPRLALFF. The CDR3 nucleotides read TGTGCCAGTAGTATTCCCAGACCACGACTTGCACTGTTTTTT.